The rows below give T cell receptor beta chains drawn from one sample of a study of blood T cell repertoires in COVID-19. Sequencing was performed with immunoSEQ multiplex PCR; in TCRdb, only in-frame clones are kept and a portion is missing. The sample contains 150,000 to 200,000 clones, approximately 88% of which appear only once. The sample was PBMCs or T cells enriched from blood (not recorded which). These receptors were collected from a woman in her late teens or twenties who had recovered from COVID-19. The CDR3 runs from the conserved cysteine through the conserved F or W.

V gene: TRBV28
J gene: TRBJ2-7
CDR3 protein: CASSFIPGQDITYEQYF

V gene: TRBV4-2
J gene: TRBJ2-7
CDR3 protein: CASSQDHGYEQYF

V gene: TRBV19
J gene: TRBJ2-7
CDR3 protein: CASSIWRGGRSHEQYF

V gene: TRBV7-9
J gene: TRBJ1-2
CDR3 protein: CASSLRTGPDDYGYTF

V gene: TRBV11-3
J gene: TRBJ1-1
CDR3 protein: CASSPRTGEEAFF

V gene: TRBV10-1
J gene: TRBJ1-1
CDR3 protein: CASSPDRAGTEAFF

V gene: TRBV6-4
J gene: TRBJ2-3
CDR3 protein: CASSRTSGTDTQYF

V gene: TRBV28
J gene: TRBJ1-3
CDR3 protein: CASSTPTGPGNTIYF

V gene: TRBV7-9
J gene: TRBJ1-3
CDR3 protein: CASSLQGELRGNTIYF

V gene: TRBV18
J gene: TRBJ2-6
CDR3 protein: CASSPLTGGFSGANVLTF

V gene: TRBV19
J gene: TRBJ1-3
CDR3 protein: CASSEGVGNTIYF

V gene: TRBV15
J gene: TRBJ1-2
CDR3 protein: CATGQPGRGGYTF

V gene: TRBV7-9
J gene: TRBJ2-5
CDR3 protein: CASSYDRGQETQYF

V gene: TRBV5-4
J gene: TRBJ2-7
CDR3 protein: CASSLAPGQKYEQYF

V gene: TRBV3-1/TRBV3-2
J gene: TRBJ2-5
CDR3 protein: CASSQGSHSGETQYF

V gene: TRBV10-3
J gene: TRBJ2-1
CDR3 protein: CAISEMDSPAHNEQFF

V gene: TRBV28
J gene: TRBJ1-2
CDR3 protein: CASTSLGQTYGYTF

V gene: TRBV7-8
J gene: TRBJ2-2
CDR3 protein: CASRVAGGPFSGELFF

V gene: TRBV9
J gene: TRBJ2-3
CDR3 protein: CASSSWTGLITTDTQYF

V gene: TRBV5-8
J gene: TRBJ1-1
CDR3 protein: CASRGQGSSLDTEAFF

V gene: TRBV4-1
J gene: TRBJ2-7
CDR3 protein: CASSQESGGRDTTSGRPHEQYF

V gene: TRBV6-2/TRBV6-3
J gene: TRBJ1-1
CDR3 protein: CASSGFRDSEAFF

V gene: TRBV10-3
J gene: TRBJ1-1
CDR3 protein: CAISRTGEISEAFF

V gene: TRBV7-8
J gene: TRBJ2-3
CDR3 protein: CASSLKLARHTQYF

V gene: TRBV19
J gene: TRBJ2-3
CDR3 protein: CASSKIAGVGRGDTQYF

V gene: TRBV7-3
J gene: TRBJ1-4
CDR3 protein: CASSLEAGEKLFF

V gene: TRBV7-2
J gene: TRBJ2-3
CDR3 protein: CASSLSSGSTDTQYF

V gene: TRBV30
J gene: TRBJ1-2
CDR3 protein: CAWTRGSQGYGYTF

V gene: TRBV2
J gene: TRBJ1-2
CDR3 protein: CASSGTGAFYGYTF

V gene: TRBV7-3
J gene: TRBJ2-7
CDR3 protein: CASSLIPQGPPAEQYF

V gene: TRBV19
J gene: TRBJ2-7
CDR3 protein: CASSIGLAASYEQYF

V gene: TRBV11-2
J gene: TRBJ2-7
CDR3 protein: CASSPSVYPYEQYF

V gene: TRBV7-2
J gene: TRBJ2-2
CDR3 protein: CAIRVAETNTGELFF

V gene: TRBV9
J gene: TRBJ2-6
CDR3 protein: CASEPGQSGANVLTF

V gene: TRBV3-1/TRBV3-2
J gene: TRBJ2-3
CDR3 protein: CASSQVLVLLRDTQYF

V gene: TRBV4-1
J gene: TRBJ2-1
CDR3 protein: CASSQLTAGVNEQFF

V gene: TRBV2
J gene: TRBJ1-6
CDR3 protein: CASSGTGREDSPLHF

V gene: TRBV7-2
J gene: TRBJ1-2
CDR3 protein: CASSWTEVSGYTF

V gene: TRBV2
J gene: TRBJ2-7
CDR3 protein: CASSLFASGSYEQYF

V gene: TRBV7-2
J gene: TRBJ1-6
CDR3 protein: CASSLRAYNSPLHF

V gene: TRBV7-9
J gene: TRBJ2-3
CDR3 protein: CASDEGDTQYF

V gene: TRBV3-1/TRBV3-2
J gene: TRBJ1-6
CDR3 protein: CASSQEWGQGNSPLHF

V gene: TRBV11-2
J gene: TRBJ2-1
CDR3 protein: CASSHKGANEQFF

V gene: TRBV2
J gene: TRBJ2-1
CDR3 protein: CASSEGLAGGAEQFF

V gene: TRBV18
J gene: TRBJ2-1
CDR3 protein: CASSLTSGGNNEQFF

V gene: TRBV4-1
J gene: TRBJ2-1
CDR3 protein: CASSHFTDPYNEQFF

V gene: TRBV5-4
J gene: TRBJ2-7
CDR3 protein: CASSLGTATYEQYF

V gene: TRBV5-1
J gene: TRBJ2-1
CDR3 protein: CATGTGLANEQFF